One and the same sample provided the 8 T cell receptor beta chains below, sequenced in a study of spatial heterogeneity in lung cancer. The study's findings and limits: In tumors, expanded intratumoral alpha and beta TCR counts tracked mutation counts.

Their cognate antigens are unknown. The time point here: sample taken at primary tumor resection. TCRdb fed the 5' RACE reads into MiXCR, producing one record per CDR3 protein. The table lists approximately 2,000 distinct CDR3 sequences, roughly two fifths of them singletons. Sequences were derived from lung tumor tissue, sampled at surgery. The receptors come from a male donor with early-stage non-small cell lung cancer.

This clonotype was found a few times. The chain carries TRBV7-8 and TRBJ2-1; possible D gene TRBD2, 6 bases. Germline V lookup: CDR1 SGHVS, CDR2 FQNEAQ. CDR3 length: 14 residues. The V gene lost 5 bases and the J gene lost 3 bases, with 11 bases spanning the gap. CDR3 DNA sequence: TGTGCCAGCAGCCCCGGGACTTTCTACAATGAGCAGTTCTTC. Translation gives CASSPGTFYNEQFF. The full variable domain, with the rest looked up from reference TRBV7-8 and TRBJ2-1, is GAGVSQSPRYKVAKRGQDVALRCDPISGHVSLFWYQQALGQGPEFLTYFQNEAQLDKSGLPSDRFFAERPEGSVSTLKIQRTQQEDSAVYLCASSPGTFYNEQFFGPGTRLTVL.

By sample share, this clonotype is large. This chain connects TRBV3-1 to TRBJ2-5; D gene uncertain. Between the trimmed V and J ends, which lost 0 bases and 5 bases, there was a span of 7 bases. The CDR3 is 13 residues long. Germline V lookup: CDR1 LGHDT, CDR2 YNNKEL (reference sequence). The chain's CDR3 is CASSQDLLETQYF. The CDR3 bases are TGTGCCAGCAGCCAAGATTTACTGGAGACCCAGTACTTC.

This clonotype has a handful of counts. This chain joins TRBV10-2 and TRBJ2-1; TRBD2 might be the D (6 bases). This CDR3 is built from 15 residues. The germline CDR1 and CDR2 sequences are WSHSY and SAAADI. Trimming took off 4 bases at V and 3 bases at J, with 13 bases between the two ends. CDR3 protein: CASSVGSGFYNEQFF. DNA for the CDR3: TGCGCCAGCAGTGTCGGTAGCGGCTTCTACAATGAGCAGTTCTTC.

V gene TRBV12-3 or TRBV12-4 combines with J gene TRBJ2-5; D may be TRBD1 (5 bases). This CDR3 contains 15 residues. Trimming left V 2 bases short and J 0 bases short, with 10 bases between. The CDR3 DNA reads TGTGCCAGCAGTTTATCCGGACACAACCAAGAGACCCAGTACTTC. Translation gives CASSLSGHNQETQYF.

This sequence joins TRBV15 and TRBJ1-5; D not resolved. The CDR3 runs to 17 residues. V lost 2 bases to trimming and J lost 2 bases, with 16 bases between them. Germline assignment: CDR1 LNHNV and CDR2 YYDKDF (reference sequence). The CDR3 bases are TGTGCCACCAGCAGACCTGGAGGAGAGGGTCGCAATCAGCCCCAGCATTTT. It translates to CATSRPGGEGRNQPQHF.

By frequency in the sample, this clonotype is medium-sized. The chain carries TRBV19 and TRBJ2-3, with TRBD2 identical over 12 bases. The germline V gene has CDR1 LNHDA and CDR2 SQIVND (reference sequence). V lost 5 bases, J lost 5 bases, and 2 bases stayed unmatched. The CDR3 has 14 amino acids. CDR3 region: CASSRLAGEDTQYF. The CDR3 bases are TGTGCCAGTAGTCGACTAGCGGGAGAAGATACGCAGTATTTT.

The genes are TRBV29-1 and TRBJ1-1; D is unresolved. Germline CDR1 is SQVTM and CDR2 is ANQGSEA. V was cut by 4 bases and J by 0 bases, with 9 bases left in between. The CDR3 is 13 residues long. This chain's CDR3 is CSVGGRLNTEAFF. As DNA, the CDR3 is TGCAGCGTTGGAGGCAGACTGAACACTGAAGCTTTCTTT.

This clonotype is termed large. This chain uses TRBV6-6 with TRBJ1-6; 8 nucleotides agree with TRBD1. This CDR3 has 13 amino acids. Germline lookup yields CDR1 MNHNY and CDR2 SVGAGI (reference sequence). V was pared by 10 bases and J by 10 bases, with 9 bases of the junction left unmatched. CDR3 sequence: CANRGQVGSPLHF. CDR3 DNA: TGTGCCAACCGGGGACAGGTGGGGTCACCCCTCCACTTT.